This TCR beta chain is drawn from a study of blood T cell repertoires in COVID-19. About the research overall: Samples representing acute and convalescent COVID-19 were sourced from the United States, Italy and Spain. PBMCs, B-cell-depleted T cells, or T cells were the source of the cDNA or gDNA that made up the material.

Methods used by the authors: Estimation of nucleated cell counts relied on the amplification of reference gene primers. TCRdb keeps only in-frame clones here, not all; method: immunoSEQ multiplex PCR. V and J calls and clone size follow that table, whereas D and trimming were derived from the DNA. The sample contains 250,000 to 300,000 clones, roughly 89% of which appear only once. V shed 3 bases and J shed 7 bases, with 5 bases lying between them. Germline CDR1 and CDR2: KGHDR and SFDVKD. This CDR3 spans 11 amino acids. This sequence originates from a man in his forties with acute or convalescent COVID-19. Material: peripheral blood. The chain links TRBV24-1 to TRBJ1-1; D is uncertain. The CDR3 loop is CATSDGVEAFF. DNA for the CDR3: TGTGCCACCAGTGATGGAGTTGAAGCTTTCTTT.